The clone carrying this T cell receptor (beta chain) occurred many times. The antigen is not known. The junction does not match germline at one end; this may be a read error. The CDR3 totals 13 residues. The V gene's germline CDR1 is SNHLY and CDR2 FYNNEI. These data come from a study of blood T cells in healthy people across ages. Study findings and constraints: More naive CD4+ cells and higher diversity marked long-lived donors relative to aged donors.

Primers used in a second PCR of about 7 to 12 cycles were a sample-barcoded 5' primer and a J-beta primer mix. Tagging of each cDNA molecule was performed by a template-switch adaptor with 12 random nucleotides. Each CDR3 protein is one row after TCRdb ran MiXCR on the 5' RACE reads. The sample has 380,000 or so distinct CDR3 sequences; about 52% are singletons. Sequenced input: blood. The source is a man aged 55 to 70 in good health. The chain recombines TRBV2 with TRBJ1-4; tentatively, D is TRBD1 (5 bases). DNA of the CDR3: TGTGCAAGCAAGACGGGGCAGAATGAAAAACTGTTTTTT. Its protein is CASKTGQNEKLFF.